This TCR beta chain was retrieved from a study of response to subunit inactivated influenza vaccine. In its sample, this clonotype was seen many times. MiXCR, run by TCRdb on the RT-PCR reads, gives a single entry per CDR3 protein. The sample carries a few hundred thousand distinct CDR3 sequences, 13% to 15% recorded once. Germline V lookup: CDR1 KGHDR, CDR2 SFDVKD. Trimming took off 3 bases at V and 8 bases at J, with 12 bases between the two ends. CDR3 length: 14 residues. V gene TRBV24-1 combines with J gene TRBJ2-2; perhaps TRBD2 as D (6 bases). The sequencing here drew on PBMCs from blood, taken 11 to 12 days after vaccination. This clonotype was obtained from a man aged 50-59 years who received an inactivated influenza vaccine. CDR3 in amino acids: CATSDRTGLGELFF. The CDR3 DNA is TGTGCCACCAGTGATCGAACAGGACTAGGGGAGCTGTTTTTT.